Below, 5 T cell receptor beta chains from the same sample are listed, as sequenced in a study of CD8 T cells in Susac syndrome. Random hexamers served to reverse transcribe about 0.45 to 1 ug RNA. TCRdb called the immunoSEQ multiplex PCR reads again in MiXCR, with one record for every CDR3 protein. Of under 85,000 distinct CDR3 sequences in the sample, over 85% were seen once. The sample comprised CD8+ T cells from PBMCs. The receptor source for this set is a human donor with Susac syndrome.

The chain joins TRBV7-9 to TRBJ2-1, with TRBD2 matching over 7 bases. After removal of 5 bases from V and 13 bases from J, the junction contained 11 bases not matched to a gene. This CDR3 has 13 residues. The germline CDR1 and CDR2 sequences are SEHNR and FQNEAQ (reference sequence). CDR3 sequence (DNA): TGTGCCAGCAGCCCCCTGTTGCTAGCGGCTCAGTTCTTC. Encoded protein: CASSPLLLAAQFF.

The chain couples TRBV4-1 to TRBJ1-5; tentatively, D is TRBD1 (6 bases). This CDR3 contains 15 residues. V dropped 4 bases and J dropped 7 bases, with 17 bases sitting between them. The germline CDR1 and CDR2 sequences are MGHRA and YSYEKL. This chain's CDR3 is CASSPTMGTRQPQHF. The DNA of the CDR3 is TGCGCCAGCAGCCCGACGATGGGGACACGGCAGCCCCAGCATTTT.

The V gene is TRBV15, the J gene TRBJ2-3; 8 bases are a match to TRBD2. V lost 5 bases and J lost 0; bases outside the gene matches: 4. The CDR3 is 15 amino acids. Germline V gene lookup returns CDR1 LNHNV and CDR2 YYDKDF (reference sequence). CDR3 sequence reads: CATSQSGGSTDTQYF. The CDR3 coding sequence is TGTGCCACCAGCCAAAGCGGGGGTAGCACAGATACGCAGTATTTT. The complete variable domain, with remaining parts taken from reference TRBV15 and TRBJ2-3, reads DAMVIQNPRYQVTQFGKPVTLSCSQTLNHNVMYWYQQKSSQAPKLLFHYYDKDFNNEADTPDNFQSRRPNTSFCFLDIRSPGLGDTAMYLCATSQSGGSTDTQYFGPGTRLTVL.

The V gene is TRBV27, the J gene TRBJ2-7; 7 nucleotides line up with TRBD1. Losses at the gene ends were 4 bases for V and 3 bases for J; bases not matched to a gene: 9. This CDR3 has 15 amino acids. Germline loops: CDR1 MNHEY, CDR2 SMNVEV (reference sequence). The CDR3 sequence: CASSSAGTVVYEQYF. The CDR3 region has the DNA TGTGCCAGCAGTTCAGCCGGGACAGTCGTCTACGAGCAGTACTTC.

The chain has TRBV20-1 and TRBJ2-7; 10 bases map to TRBD2. V was clipped by 2 bases and J by 0 bases; unmatched bases: 13. This CDR3 has 18 residues. Germline lookup yields CDR1 DFQATT and CDR2 SNEGSKA (reference sequence). This chain's CDR3 is CSARPSGLADPFSYEQYF. DNA for the CDR3: TGCAGTGCTAGACCCTCAGGACTAGCGGACCCCTTCTCCTACGAGCAGTACTTC.